The 25 T cell receptor beta chains given below trace back to one sample, sequenced in a study of T cell changes during pregnancy in multiple sclerosis. Repertoires were generated with immunoSEQ multiplex PCR, while TCRdb's copy carries only in-frame clones and drops some. The profile shows fewer than 70,000 clones, approximately 94% of them singletons. Sample: CD8+ T cells from peripheral blood mononuclear cells, taken in the third trimester of pregnancy. The receptor set was obtained from a female donor with multiple sclerosis, enrolled in a pregnancy study.

The chain carries TRBV11-2 and TRBJ2-3; TRBD2 is a possible D gene (6 bases). This CDR3 has 17 residues. Germline V gene lookup returns CDR1 SGHAT and CDR2 FQNNGV. Trimming removed 1 base from V and 0 bases from J, with 14 bases in between. Here the CDR3 DNA reads TGTGCCAGCAGCTTAGCCGGATGGGCGGGGAGCACAGATACGCAGTATTTT. Protein: CASSLAGWAGSTDTQYF.

The rearrangement uses TRBV5-5 and TRBJ2-7, with 8 nucleotides matching TRBD1. The CDR3 is 14 residues long. Germline V gene data show CDR1 as SGHKS and CDR2 as YYEKEE (reference sequence). Trimming at V came to 2 bases and at J to 4 bases, leaving 5 bases not matched to a gene. The CDR3 DNA reads TGTGCCAGCAGCTTCTGGACAGGGACGTACGAGCAGTACTTC. The encoded protein is CASSFWTGTYEQYF.

This clone is a singleton in its sample. This chain uses TRBV19 with TRBJ2-1; TRBD1 might be the D (6 bases). Trimming took 3 bases from V and 6 from J, leaving 15 bases between them. The CDR3 is 15 residues long. Germline lookup yields CDR1 LNHDA and CDR2 SQIVND (reference sequence). The CDR3: CASSILDSPGNEQFF. The CDR3 region has the DNA TGTGCCAGTAGTATTCTGGACAGCCCTGGCAATGAGCAGTTCTTC.

This chain links TRBV5-1 with TRBJ2-2, with 13 bases aligning to TRBD2. The CDR3 spans 17 residues. The ends lost 2 bases at V and 5 bases at J; junction bases unmatched: 6. The germline CDR1 and CDR2 sequences are SGHRS and YFSETQ. The CDR3 protein is CASSLLAGGPGTGELFF. The CDR3, as DNA: TGCGCCAGCAGCTTACTAGCGGGAGGGCCTGGGACCGGGGAGCTGTTTTTT.

The chain carries TRBV30 and TRBJ1-1; 8 bases line up with TRBD1. CDR3 length: 13 amino acids. Germline assignment: CDR1 GTSNPN and CDR2 SVGIG (reference sequence). Trimming cost V 0 bases and J 11 bases; bases outside gene matches: 8. CDR3 sequence reads: CAWSVPRGLDAFF. DNA for the CDR3: TGTGCCTGGAGTGTACCCAGGGGGCTTGACGCTTTCTTT.

The J gene is TRBJ1-1, the V gene TRBV30; 7 nucleotides agree with TRBD1. V dropped 0 bases and J dropped 9; count of bases not matched to a gene: 7. The CDR3 spans 13 residues. Germline CDR1 reads GTSNPN; CDR2 reads SVGIG (reference sequence). CDR3 nucleotides: TGTGCCTGGAGTGTTACAGGGGACAGCCAAGCTTTCTTT. Protein sequence: CAWSVTGDSQAFF.

V usage is TRBV2 and J usage is TRBJ2-6, with unresolved D. Germline V CDR1 and CDR2: SNHLY, FYNNEI. The CDR3 runs 14 residues. Between the trimmed V and J ends, which lost 5 bases and 0 bases, there was a span of 5 bases. CDR3 nucleotide sequence: TGTGCCAGCAGTCCCAGCTCTGGGGCCAACGTCCTGACTTTC. Its protein product is CASSPSSGANVLTF.

This chain connects TRBV6-1 to TRBJ2-7; no clear D gene. This CDR3 is 13 amino acids long. Germline V lookup: CDR1 MNHNS, CDR2 SASEGT. Trimming left V 0 bases short and J 4 bases short, with 7 bases between. The CDR3 DNA reads as TGTGCCAGCAGTGAAGCTCGGTTGTACGAGCAGTACTTC. Translating gives CASSEARLYEQYF.

The rearrangement uses TRBV4-3 and TRBJ2-7; 9 nucleotides match TRBD1. Germline loops: CDR1 LGHNA, CDR2 YSLEER. There are 14 residues in the CDR3. V gave up 5 bases and J gave up 3 bases; unmatched junction bases: 5. The CDR3 spells CASSVRDRDYEQYF. CDR3 DNA: TGCGCCAGCAGCGTCCGGGACAGGGACTACGAGCAGTACTTC.

The chain employs TRBV7-9 and TRBJ1-1; tentative D call: TRBD1 (6 bases). The CDR3 totals 14 residues. The germline V and J ends were trimmed by 7 bases and 6 bases, with 18 bases remaining between them. The germline gives CDR1 SEHNR, CDR2 FQNEAQ (reference sequence). CDR3 bases: TGTGCCAGCACCAACCCCCTGGGGGCAGCTGAAGCTTTCTTT. It translates to CASTNPLGAAEAFF.

A single count supports this clone. The chain joins TRBV30 to TRBJ2-2, with TRBD2 as a possible D gene (6 bases). V was shortened by 6 bases and J by 3 bases, with 17 bases between the two germline ends. This CDR3 region has 15 residues. Germline-derived CDR1 and CDR2 are GTSNPN and SVGIG (reference sequence). CDR3 sequence: CACLRAGRDTGELFF. The CDR3 DNA sequence: TGTGCCTGCCTTAGGGCGGGACGGGACACCGGGGAGCTGTTTTTT.

This chain links TRBV4-3 with TRBJ2-5, with TRBD1 matching 11 bases. J gave up 5 bases and V 0 bases, and 8 bases lay outside the gene matches. This CDR3 spans 17 amino acids. The germline gives CDR1 LGHNA, CDR2 YSLEER. The CDR3 here is CASSQDWDRGEGETQYF. CDR3 DNA sequence: TGCGCCAGCAGCCAAGACTGGGACAGGGGGGAAGGGGAGACCCAGTACTTC.

In nucleotides, the CDR3 is TGTGCCAGCAGCGAAAATTTAGCGGAGCCCCACAATGAGCAGTTCTTC. Translated, it gives CASSENLAEPHNEQFF. The chain uses TRBV14 and TRBJ2-1; tentatively, D is TRBD2 (6 bases). The V and J ends lost 5 bases and 5 bases respectively, with 19 bases between them. This CDR3 has 16 amino acids. The germline V gene encodes CDR1 SGHDN and CDR2 FVKESK. Full variable domain (remainder filled in from reference TRBV14 and TRBJ2-1): EAGVTQFPSHSVIEKGQTVTLRCDPISGHDNLYWYRRVMGKEIKFLLHFVKESKQDESGMPNNRFLAERTGGTYSTLKVQPAELEDSGVYFCASSENLAEPHNEQFFGPGTRLTVL.

The chain employs TRBV5-1 and TRBJ2-7; 7 bases match TRBD1. The CDR3 runs to 16 residues. The J segment lost 0 bases and the V segment lost 2 bases, leaving 8 bases of the junction unmatched. In germline, CDR1 is SGHRS, CDR2 YFSETQ. The CDR3 DNA sequence: TGCGCCAGCAGCTTCCGGGCAGGGGGTCTCTCCTACGAGCAGTACTTC. This codes for CASSFRAGGLSYEQYF. Looking up the rest from reference TRBV5-1 and TRBJ2-7 gives the full variable domain: KAGVTQTPRYLIKTRGQQVTLSCSPISGHRSVSWYQQTPGQGLQFLFEYFSETQRNKGNFPGRFSGRQFSNSRSEMNVSTLELGDSALYLCASSFRAGGLSYEQYFGPGTRLTVT.

This sequence joins TRBV6-1 and TRBJ2-2; maybe TRBD1 (6 bases). With 3 bases removed from V and 5 bases from J, the gap between germline ends came to 13 bases. This CDR3 is built from 15 residues. Germline V gives CDR1 MNHNS, CDR2 SASEGT. For the CDR3, the DNA is TGTGCCAGCAGTGATATACAGGGAGCGACCGGGGAGCTGTTTTTT. The encoded protein is CASSDIQGATGELFF.

This clone was seen a single time. The chain joins TRBV7-8 to TRBJ2-3; a weak D match, TRBD1 (7 bases). The V gene's germline CDR1 is SGHVS and CDR2 FQNEAQ. The CDR3 loop spans 20 amino acids. The V and J ends lost 1 base and 1 base respectively, with 24 bases between them. The CDR3 region is CASSLVFIGSGGTGTDTQYF. In DNA, the CDR3 is TGTGCCAGCAGCTTAGTGTTCATAGGGTCAGGGGGGACGGGCACAGATACGCAGTATTTT.

The genes are TRBV19 and TRBJ2-5; D is perhaps TRBD1 (5 bases). This CDR3 is 15 amino acids long. Germline CDR1 and CDR2: LNHDA and SQIVND (reference sequence). Deletions cut 2 bases from V and 5 bases from J, with 15 bases between. The CDR3 is CASSISGSNEETQYF. CDR3 in DNA: TGTGCCAGTAGTATATCAGGGTCGAACGAGGAGACCCAGTACTTC.

V gene TRBV5-1 combines with J gene TRBJ1-3; 8 bases are shared with TRBD1. Germline V CDR1 and CDR2: SGHRS, YFSETQ. The V and J ends lost 0 bases and 4 bases, in that order; junction bases with no gene match: 3. There are 15 residues in the CDR3. Here the CDR3 reads CASSLEGTGGNTIYF. CDR3 bases: TGCGCCAGCAGCTTGGAGGGGACAGGCGGAAACACCATATATTTT.

The chain joins TRBV4-1 to TRBJ1-1; D is unresolved. CDR3 length: 13 residues. Germline assignment: CDR1 MGHRA and CDR2 YSYEKL. Trimming stripped 1 base from V and 4 bases from J, with 7 bases between. CDR3: CASSQVSRTEAFF. In nucleotides, the CDR3 is TGCGCCAGCAGCCAAGTTAGTCGCACTGAAGCTTTCTTT.

The gene calls are TRBV4-1 and TRBJ1-1; a possible D gene is TRBD1 (5 bases). Per the germline V gene, CDR1 is MGHRA and CDR2 is YSYEKL. V lost 4 bases to trimming and J lost 6 bases, with 15 bases between them. The CDR3 runs to 14 residues. DNA of the CDR3: TGCGCCAGCAGCCCCGGGACCGGGAGCGCTGAAGCTTTCTTT. Protein: CASSPGTGSAEAFF.

The chain employs TRBV6-1 and TRBJ2-3, with D unresolved. The V end lost 2 bases, the J end lost 0 bases, and 9 bases lay between the germline ends. The V gene's germline CDR1 is MNHNS and CDR2 SASEGT. This CDR3 has 15 amino acids. The CDR3 DNA sequence: TGTGCCAGCAGTGAACAGCGCCTGAGCACAGATACGCAGTATTTT. It translates to CASSEQRLSTDTQYF.

The chain recombines TRBV28 with TRBJ2-7; D might be TRBD1 (6 bases). The V gene's germline CDR1 is MDHEN and CDR2 SYDVKM. Trimming stripped 2 bases from V and 3 bases from J, with 17 bases between. CDR3 size: 16 residues. The CDR3 DNA sequence: TGTGCCAGCAGTTTAACCTCGTCGGCAGGGGTCTACGAGCAGTACTTC. This gives the protein CASSLTSSAGVYEQYF.

The CDR3, as DNA: TGTGCCAGCAGCGGAAACGTGGGGGGTGGTGGAAACACCATATATTTT. Its protein is CASSGNVGGGGNTIYF. The J gene is TRBJ1-3, the V gene TRBV28; perhaps TRBD1 as D (5 bases). Trimming shortened V by 6 bases and J by 3 bases, and 18 bases separated the two germline ends. Germline V CDR1 and CDR2: MDHEN, SYDVKM. The CDR3 sequence is 16 residues long.

The gene calls are TRBV18 and TRBJ2-1, with 8 bases identical to TRBD2. Germline-derived CDR1 and CDR2 are KGHSH and LQKENI. J lost 0 bases, V lost 2 bases, and 9 bases had no gene match. The CDR3 is 18 residues long. The DNA of the CDR3 is TGTGCCAGCTCACCAGCTCTTTATAGCGGGATCTCCTACAATGAGCAGTTCTTC. Protein: CASSPALYSGISYNEQFF.

The chain is built from TRBV11-2 and TRBJ2-5, with D possibly matching TRBD1 (7 bases). The CDR3 length is 16 residues. Trimming cost V 4 bases and J 5 bases, with 20 bases left between them. Germline CDR1 and CDR2: SGHAT and FQNNGV. CDR3 sequence reads: CASSYGGGGNKETQYF. The CDR3 DNA reads as TGTGCCAGCAGCTATGGAGGAGGGGGCAACAAGGAGACCCAGTACTTC.